Shown below are 17 T cell receptor beta chains from a single sample sequenced in a study of T cells after yellow fever vaccination. TCRdb re-called the 5' RACE reads with MiXCR, one entry per CDR3 protein. The sample has some 32,000 distinct CDR3 sequences; 4% to 4.5% are singletons. The sample here was CD8+ T cells sorted from PBMCs, taken 5 days after the yellow fever booster vaccination. These receptors came from a man under 40 who received the YFV17D yellow fever vaccine.

The sample holds many counts of this clonotype. The chain joins TRBV6-5 to TRBJ2-7, with D possibly being TRBD1 (6 bases). The CDR3 spans 15 residues. The V gene lost 4 bases and the J gene lost 0 bases, with 13 bases spanning the gap. The V gene's germline CDR1 is MNHEY and CDR2 SVGAGI. The CDR3 loop is CASSSSGTPSYEQYF. The CDR3 region has the DNA TGTGCCAGCAGTTCCTCCGGGACACCCTCCTACGAGCAGTACTTC.

This clonotype appeared many times. This sequence joins TRBV5-5 and TRBJ1-4; D not certain. Trimming left V 3 bases short and J 5 bases short, with 8 bases between. The CDR3 has 13 residues. The germline gives CDR1 SGHKS, CDR2 YYEKEE (reference sequence). For the CDR3, the DNA is TGTGCCAGCAGCTCCGCGTCAAATGAAAAACTGTTTTTT. This translates into CASSSASNEKLFF.

At least ten counts were recorded for this clonotype. J is TRBJ2-1 and V is TRBV2, with a weak D call TRBD1 (5 bases). Germline V CDR1 and CDR2: SNHLY, FYNNEI. Trimming pared 7 bases from V and 0 bases from J, leaving 13 bases between. The CDR3 totals 15 residues. This chain's CDR3 is CASTEDNPSYNEQFF. DNA of the CDR3: TGTGCCAGCACAGAGGACAATCCCTCCTACAATGAGCAGTTCTTC.

This clonotype was observed many times. J is TRBJ2-2 and V is TRBV7-9, with 11 bases identical to TRBD1. In germline, CDR1 is SEHNR, CDR2 FQNEAQ (reference sequence). Trimming removed 5 bases from V and 5 bases from J; junction bases left unmatched: 4. The CDR3 spans 15 residues. The CDR3 here is CASSPGTGGTGELFF. For the CDR3, the DNA is TGTGCCAGCAGCCCCGGGACAGGGGGAACCGGGGAGCTGTTTTTT.

This clonotype showed up just a few times. Germline is not matched at one junction end, which may reflect a read error. The rearrangement links TRBV20-1 to TRBJ2-4; 11 bases fit TRBD2. The CDR3 consists of 16 residues. CDR1 DFQATT and CDR2 SNEGSKA come from the germline V gene (reference sequence). In DNA, the CDR3 is TGCTGTGCGAGACCCCCTTATAGCGGGAGGGCCCCCATTCAGTACTTC. It codes for CCARPPYSGRAPIQYF.

This clonotype was observed many times. V usage is TRBV27 and J usage is TRBJ1-1; 9 nucleotides line up with TRBD1. Germline loops: CDR1 MNHEY, CDR2 SMNVEV (reference sequence). CDR3 length equals 14 residues. Trimming at V came to 5 bases and at J to 4 bases, leaving 5 bases not matched to a gene. The CDR3 loop reads CASSEQGAPTEAFF. In DNA, the CDR3 is TGTGCCAGCAGTGAACAGGGGGCGCCCACTGAAGCTTTCTTT.

This clonotype has ten or more counts. This chain links TRBV12-3 or TRBV12-4 with TRBJ2-7; no reliable D call. The V and J ends lost 8 bases and 3 bases respectively, with 8 bases between them. The CDR3 consists of 11 residues. This CDR3 reads CASGGFYEQYF. The CDR3 DNA sequence: TGTGCCAGCGGTGGCTTCTACGAGCAGTACTTC.

A few counts support this clonotype. One end of the junction varies from germline; a read error may be responsible. The V call is TRBV20-1, the J call TRBJ2-5; 7 bases align to TRBD2. There are 16 residues in the CDR3. CDR1 and CDR2 (germline): DFQATT, SNEGSKA (reference sequence). The CDR3 spells CCAREGRWEGGETQYF. The CDR3 coding sequence is TGCTGTGCTAGAGAAGGACGGTGGGAGGGAGGTGAGACCCAGTACTTC.

The CDR3 loop reads CAWRSGGDSNQPQHF. Here the CDR3 DNA reads TGTGCCTGGAGATCGGGGGGAGATAGCAATCAGCCCCAGCATTTT. The chain links TRBV30 to TRBJ1-5, with TRBD1 as a possible D gene (5 bases). Germline V gene sequence: CDR1 GTSNPN, CDR2 SVGIG (reference sequence). Trimming stripped 3 bases from V and 0 bases from J, with 12 bases between. The CDR3 extends over 15 amino acids.

This clonotype occurred many times. This chain connects TRBV9 to TRBJ2-1, with 7 bases lining up with TRBD2. This CDR3 is 15 amino acids long. Per the germline V gene, CDR1 is SGDLS and CDR2 is YYNGEE. V was pared by 4 bases and J by 0 bases, with 4 bases of the junction left unmatched. The CDR3 loop reads CASSPSGNSYNEQFF. The CDR3 DNA is TGTGCCAGCAGCCCTAGCGGAAACTCCTACAATGAGCAGTTCTTC.

This clonotype was counted many times. This chain uses TRBV7-2 with TRBJ2-7, with TRBD2 identical over 11 bases. The CDR3 extends over 15 amino acids. Germline CDR1 is SGHTA and CDR2 is FQGNSA. The junction had 7 bases not matched to a gene; V was cut back by 5 bases and J by 4 bases. The CDR3 is CASSPTRLAGYEQYF. CDR3 bases: TGTGCCAGCAGCCCGACCCGACTAGCGGGATACGAGCAGTACTTC.

About this clonotype itself: A much larger clone is a single base away; this may be a read error. The chain combines TRBV27 with TRBJ1-1; TRBD1 might be the D (6 bases). Germline V gene sequence: CDR1 MNHEY, CDR2 SMNVEV (reference sequence). The length of the CDR3 is 14 residues. Trimming took off 4 bases at V and 5 bases at J, with 14 bases between the two ends. The CDR3 DNA sequence: TGTGCCAGCAGTTCGGACAGTTCGAAGACTGAAGCTTTCTTT. Translated, it gives CASSSDSSKTEAFF.

At least ten counts were recorded for this clonotype. V and J are TRBV20-1 and TRBJ2-1; 8 nucleotides align to TRBD2. CDR3 length equals 15 residues. CDR1 DFQATT and CDR2 SNEGSKA come from the germline V gene (reference sequence). With V trimmed by 6 bases and J by 7 bases, 14 bases remained unmatched. The DNA of the CDR3 is TGCAGTGCGCTATTAGCGGGGCGAGCGGGGAATGAGCAGTTCTTC. Amino acids: CSALLAGRAGNEQFF.

This clonotype occurred many times. This chain connects TRBV28 to TRBJ1-6; D gene ambiguous. Germline assignment: CDR1 MDHEN and CDR2 SYDVKM. This CDR3 has 16 amino acids. V lost 4 bases to trimming and J lost 3 bases, with 13 bases between them. This chain's CDR3 is CASSSREGVYNSPLHF. For the CDR3, the DNA is TGTGCCAGCAGTTCCCGGGAGGGCGTCTATAATTCACCCCTCCACTTT.

This clonotype appeared many times. This chain joins TRBV27 and TRBJ1-4; D not certain. V lost 5 bases to trimming and J lost 5 bases, with 12 bases between them. Germline CDR1 MNHEY, CDR2 SMNVEV (reference sequence). The CDR3 has 14 residues. The CDR3 region has the DNA TGTGCCAGCAGTCCTCTGGTTGGGAATGAAAAACTGTTTTTT. Translation gives CASSPLVGNEKLFF.

This clonotype occurred many times. This chain connects TRBV7-2 to TRBJ2-4; D perhaps matches TRBD2 (6 bases). V gave up 3 bases and J gave up 1 base, with 13 bases separating them. Germline V lookup: CDR1 SGHTA, CDR2 FQGNSA. The CDR3 consists of 16 residues. CDR3 sequence (DNA): TGTGCCAGCAGCTTCGGTGCGGGACGCGCCAAAAACATTCAGTACTTC. This sequence encodes CASSFGAGRAKNIQYF.

The table lists this clonotype with many counts. V usage is TRBV7-9 and J usage is TRBJ1-5, with 7 bases aligning to TRBD1. The CDR3 has 13 amino acids. Germline CDR1 reads SEHNR; CDR2 reads FQNEAQ (reference sequence). Germline trimming cut 5 bases from V and 4 bases from J; bases unmatched to any gene: 2. The CDR3 region is CASSRQGNQPQHF. CDR3 DNA: TGTGCCAGCAGCCGACAGGGTAATCAGCCCCAGCATTTT. Filled out from reference TRBV7-9 and TRBJ1-5, the complete variable domain reads DTGVSQNPRHKITKRGQNVTFRCDPISEHNRLYWYRQTLGQGPEFLTYFQNEAQLEKSRLLSDRFSAERPKGSFSTLEIQRTEQGDSAMYLCASSRQGNQPQHFGDGTRLSIL.